This TCR beta chain stems from a study of human T cells and chemical hapten exposure. Trimming left V 5 bases short and J 3 bases short, with 13 bases between. CDR1 is DFQATT and CDR2 is SNEGSKA in the germline V gene (reference sequence). The CDR3 is 13 residues long. As to time point: patch test 3, about 24 weeks after DPC sensitization. The treatment denotes: therapeutic diphenylcyclopropenone sensitization with weekly scalp DPC. The study enrolled 18 to 70-year-old alopecia patients suitable for DPC. TCRdb called the RACE reads again in MiXCR, with one record for every CDR3 protein. In the table there are just under 65,000 distinct CDR3 sequences, 9.5% to 11% of which are singletons. This clonotype was recorded many times. Its antigen remains unknown. Study observations and caveats: It was expanded TCRs that formed significantly more large CDR3 similarity clusters than controls did. Expanded TCR counts at PT1 were positively correlated with the patch test score.

The sequence was collected from a young woman with alopecia areata. Some clones in this sample may be carry-over from other donors' samples. V gene TRBV20-1 combines with J gene TRBJ1-2; weak D call: TRBD1 (5 bases). This specimen was whole blood, taken in connection with sensitization to the hapten diphenylcyclopropenone (DPC). CDR3 sequence reads: CSAFTGGDYGYTF. The CDR3 DNA sequence: TGCAGTGCTTTCACCGGGGGTGACTATGGCTACACCTTC.